Shown below are 27 T cell receptor beta chains from a single sample sequenced in a study of CD8 T cells in Susac syndrome. Random hexamers served to reverse transcribe roughly 0.45 to 1 ug RNA. MiXCR, run by TCRdb on the immunoSEQ multiplex PCR reads, gives a single entry per CDR3 protein. Of about 150,000 distinct CDR3 sequences listed, around 94% are singletons. Sequencing input: CD4+ T cells from PBMCs. The receptors were sampled from a human donor in good health.

The gene calls are TRBV24-1 and TRBJ2-3; D gene ambiguous. The CDR3 is made up of 16 amino acids. Trimming removed 0 bases at V and 2 bases at J, with 11 bases between. CDR1 KGHDR and CDR2 SFDVKD come from the germline V gene. The CDR3 protein is CATSDLPDVHTDTQYF. The CDR3 DNA is TGTGCCACCAGTGATTTGCCCGACGTCCACACAGATACGCAGTATTTT.

The J gene is TRBJ2-2, the V gene TRBV7-9; 7 bases are a match to TRBD1. The V gene end was trimmed by 4 bases and the J gene end by 6 bases; junction bases not matched to a gene: 5. The CDR3 sequence is 14 residues long. CDR1 is SEHNR, CDR2 FQNEAQ, per germline (reference sequence). The DNA for the CDR3 is TGTGCCAGCAGCTCAGACAGGGAGCCCGGGGAGCTGTTTTTT. The encoded protein is CASSSDREPGELFF.

The chain employs TRBV3-1 and TRBJ1-1; 7 nucleotides align to TRBD1. This CDR3 is 14 amino acids long. Germline-derived CDR1 and CDR2 are LGHDT and YNNKEL (reference sequence). J lost 10 bases, V lost 0 bases, and 8 bases had no gene match. CDR3 DNA: TGTGCCAGCAGCCAAGATCACAGGGGTGAGGGAGCTTTCTTT. Its translation: CASSQDHRGEGAFF.

This clonotype was seen once. This sequence joins TRBV9 and TRBJ1-2; possibly TRBD1 for D (5 bases). The CDR3 totals 15 residues. The germline V gene encodes CDR1 SGDLS and CDR2 YYNGEE. Trimming stripped 0 bases from V and 2 bases from J, with 11 bases between. CDR3 residues: CASSVDSGLNYGYTF. DNA of the CDR3: TGTGCCAGCAGCGTAGATTCGGGACTAAACTATGGCTACACCTTC. Looking up the rest from reference TRBV9 and TRBJ1-2 gives the full variable domain: DSGVTQTPKHLITATGQRVTLRCSPRSGDLSVYWYQQSLDQGLQFLIQYYNGEERAKGNILERFSAQQFPDLHSELNLSSLELGDSALYFCASSVDSGLNYGYTFGSGTRLTVV.

The chain couples TRBV5-6 to TRBJ2-3; 8 nucleotides line up with TRBD2. The CDR3 length is 15 residues. From germline, CDR1 is SGHDT and CDR2 YYEEEE. V was pared by 4 bases and J by 2 bases, with 6 bases of the junction left unmatched. CDR3 in amino acids: CASSLGLATTDTQYF. The CDR3 DNA sequence: TGTGCCAGCAGCCTAGGACTAGCAACCACAGATACGCAGTATTTT. The full variable domain, rest sourced from reference TRBV5-6 and TRBJ2-3, is DAGVTQSPTHLIKTRGQQVTLRCSPKSGHDTVSWYQQALGQGPQFIFQYYEEEERQRGNFPDRFSGHQFPNYSSELNVNALLLGDSALYLCASSLGLATTDTQYFGPGTRLTVL.

This chain connects TRBV20-1 to TRBJ1-1; 8 nucleotides align to TRBD1. Germline V CDR1 and CDR2: DFQATT, SNEGSKA (reference sequence). CDR3 length: 14 residues. V lost 3 bases and J lost 9; bases outside the gene matches: 12. The CDR3 bases are TGCAGTGCTAGGCACGCTCAGGGGGCGGCCAAAGCTTTCTTT. It encodes CSARHAQGAAKAFF.

The chain uses TRBV19 and TRBJ1-5; tentatively, D is TRBD1 (5 bases). Germline V gene sequence: CDR1 LNHDA, CDR2 SQIVND (reference sequence). V was cut by 5 bases and J by 9 bases, with 23 bases left in between. The CDR3 spans 16 residues. The CDR3 DNA sequence: TGTGCCAGTAGTCGACAGACAGCATATCTTCCCCGGCCCCAGCATTTT. Its protein is CASSRQTAYLPRPQHF.

CDR3 residues: CASSFQTSPNSYEQYF. The CDR3 coding sequence is TGTGCCAGCAGTTTTCAGACTAGCCCCAACTCCTACGAGCAGTACTTC. The rearrangement links TRBV12-3 or TRBV12-4 to TRBJ2-7, with TRBD2 identical over 7 bases. V dropped 3 bases and J dropped 0; count of bases not matched to a gene: 8. This CDR3 has 16 residues.

CDR3 nucleotides: TGTGCCAGCTCACCAGGGACCCACAATGAGCAGTTCTTC. Protein: CASSPGTHNEQFF. The chain links TRBV18 to TRBJ2-1, with D possibly being TRBD1 or TRBD2 (5 bases each). The germline V and J ends were trimmed by 2 bases and 5 bases, with 7 bases remaining between them. This CDR3 is built from 13 residues. The germline CDR1 and CDR2 sequences are KGHSH and LQKENI. Filled out from reference TRBV18 and TRBJ2-1, the complete variable domain reads NAGVMQNPRHLVRRRGQEARLRCSPMKGHSHVYWYRQLPEEGLKFMVYLQKENIIDESGMPKERFSAEFPKEGPSILRIQQVVRGDSAAYFCASSPGTHNEQFFGPGTRLTVL.

The V call is TRBV15, the J call TRBJ2-2; D gene unclear. The CDR3 consists of 15 residues. Germline V gene lookup returns CDR1 LNHNV and CDR2 YYDKDF (reference sequence). V shed 0 bases and J shed 8 bases, with 13 bases lying between them. The CDR3 nucleotides read TGTGCCACCAGCAGAGATAGGCCTAGGCGGGGGGAGCTGTTTTTT. Translating gives CATSRDRPRRGELFF.

Comment on this clonotype: At one end the junction does not follow the germline gene, possibly because of a read error. This rearrangement joins TRBV19 to TRBJ2-1; D uncertain. The CDR3 has 10 residues. The V gene's germline CDR1 is LNHDA and CDR2 SQIVND (reference sequence). CDR3 sequence (DNA): TGTGCCAGTAGAGATGGCAGTTTAATCTTC. This codes for CASRDGSLIF.

V gene TRBV4-2 combines with J gene TRBJ1-1; D unresolved. Trimming stripped 4 bases from V and 2 bases from J, with 20 bases between. The germline V gene encodes CDR1 LGHNA and CDR2 YNFKEQ. The length of the CDR3 is 17 residues. CDR3 protein: CASSPTHGKVTNTEAFF. The CDR3 coding sequence is TGTGCCAGCAGCCCCACCCACGGCAAAGTGACAAACACTGAAGCTTTCTTT.

The chain employs TRBV5-6 and TRBJ1-1; D is ambiguous. Trimming stripped 4 bases from V and 4 bases from J, with 11 bases between. The CDR3 is made up of 13 amino acids. Germline V CDR1 and CDR2: SGHDT, YYEEEE. The chain's CDR3 is CASSASGPTEAFF. As DNA, the CDR3 is TGTGCCAGCAGCGCAAGTGGGCCCACTGAAGCTTTCTTT.

This chain connects TRBV21-1 to TRBJ2-4; the D call of TRBD1 is as the table states it, not checked on the DNA. TRBV21-1 is noted as a pseudogene. This CDR3 is built from 14 residues. The CDR3 DNA reads TGTGCCAGCAATGACGTCCCGGCCAAAAACATTCAGTACTTC. This translates into CASNDVPAKNIQYF.

This clonotype appeared a single time. The J gene is TRBJ2-5, the V gene TRBV29-1; 15 nucleotides align to TRBD2. The germline V gene has CDR1 SQVTM and CDR2 ANQGSEA. The CDR3 is made up of 14 amino acids. Unmatched junction bases numbered 1, after V lost 6 bases and J lost 2 bases. Written as DNA, the CDR3 is TGCAGCGTGGGACTAGCGGGAGGTCAAGAGACCCAGTACTTC. This translates into CSVGLAGGQETQYF.

This rearrangement joins TRBV20-1 to TRBJ2-3, with D perhaps TRBD1 (6 bases). CDR3 length equals 16 residues. CDR1 DFQATT and CDR2 SNEGSKA come from the germline V gene (reference sequence). V was pared by 6 bases and J by 2 bases, with 21 bases between. The CDR3 DNA is TGCAGTGCCACGGACAGTCTCTCGGGCAACACAGATACGCAGTATTTT. Its translation is CSATDSLSGNTDTQYF.

This clonotype was recorded once. The V gene is TRBV30, the J gene TRBJ2-2; 8 positions match TRBD1. The CDR3 has 14 amino acids. The germline gives CDR1 GTSNPN, CDR2 SVGIG (reference sequence). Trimming took 1 base from V and 3 from J; bases not matched to a gene: 1. For the CDR3, the DNA is TGTGCCTGGAGTGGGACAGGGTACACCGGGGAGCTGTTTTTT. Its protein product is CAWSGTGYTGELFF.

The rearrangement links TRBV18 to TRBJ2-3, with 12 bases that match TRBD2. V lost 2 bases to trimming and J lost 1 base; unmatched junction nucleotides: 1. This CDR3 comprises 16 residues. Germline V CDR1 and CDR2: KGHSH, LQKENI. CDR3 bases: TGTGCCAGCTCACCAAGACTAGCGGGAGGCACAGATACGCAGTATTTT. Protein: CASSPRLAGGTDTQYF.

The chain couples TRBV30 to TRBJ1-2; 7 bases line up with TRBD1. Germline V CDR1 and CDR2: GTSNPN, SVGIG (reference sequence). The CDR3 sequence is 14 residues long. With V trimmed by 3 bases and J by 4 bases, 8 bases remained unmatched. The CDR3 loop reads CAWSERGRSYGYTF. The CDR3 region has the DNA TGTGCCTGGAGCGAGAGGGGGCGCAGCTATGGCTACACCTTC.

This rearrangement joins TRBV6-6 to TRBJ1-5, with D unclear. Germline CDR1 MNHNY, CDR2 SVGAGI (reference sequence). The V end was cut by 7 bases, the J end by 2 bases, with 15 bases between. The CDR3 has 15 residues. For the CDR3, the DNA is TGTGCCAGCACCCTTGACGCGGCTGGCAATCAGCCCCAGCATTTT. Encoded protein: CASTLDAAGNQPQHF.

J is TRBJ2-1 and V is TRBV7-2; 8 positions match TRBD1. The CDR3 covers 15 residues. CDR1 SGHTA and CDR2 FQGNSA come from the germline V gene. V shed 3 bases, J shed 4 bases, and the junction held 5 bases outside the gene matches. In DNA form, the CDR3 reads TGTGCCAGCAGCTTGGGCGGGACAGGATACAATGAGCAGTTCTTC. Protein sequence: CASSLGGTGYNEQFF.

The chain recombines TRBV7-9 with TRBJ2-3; tentatively, D is TRBD1 (6 bases). Germline CDR1 reads SEHNR; CDR2 reads FQNEAQ (reference sequence). This CDR3 spans 14 amino acids. V lost 5 bases, J lost 2 bases, and 11 bases lay in between. The CDR3 DNA follows: TGTGCCAGCAGCCCGACAGGTTACACAGATACGCAGTATTTT. Encoded protein: CASSPTGYTDTQYF.

The gene calls are TRBV19 and TRBJ2-1; 15 bases agree with TRBD2. The V segment lost 10 bases and the J segment 10 bases; nucleotides outside the gene matches: 5. The CDR3 is made up of 13 amino acids. CDR1 and CDR2 (germline): LNHDA, SQIVND (reference sequence). The CDR3 DNA follows: TGTGCCACCTCGGGACTAGCGGGAGGAGAGCAGTTCTTC. It specifies CATSGLAGGEQFF.

The rearrangement joins TRBV2 to TRBJ2-5; 7 bases fit TRBD1. The ends lost 6 bases at V and 4 bases at J; junction bases unmatched: 11. The V gene's germline CDR1 is SNHLY and CDR2 FYNNEI. The CDR3 consists of 15 residues. The CDR3 region has the DNA TGTGCCAGCAGACCTTACGGACAGGTTCTAGAGACCCAGTACTTC. It translates to CASRPYGQVLETQYF.

V gene TRBV16 combines with J gene TRBJ2-7, with D uncertain. The V end lost 4 bases, the J end lost 0 bases, and 13 bases lay between the germline ends. Looked up from germline, CDR1 is KGHSY and CDR2 is FQNENV. The CDR3 consists of 15 residues. In DNA form, the CDR3 reads TGTGCCAGCAGCCGTAGTCAGGCCGCCTCCTACGAGCAGTACTTC. It is translated as CASSRSQAASYEQYF.

The rearrangement joins TRBV6-1 to TRBJ2-3; D is possibly TRBD1 (6 bases). From germline, CDR1 is MNHNS and CDR2 SASEGT. V lost 6 bases to trimming and J lost 0 bases, with 13 bases between them. The CDR3 consists of 15 residues. This chain's CDR3 is CASRPGQLSTDTQYF. The CDR3 nucleotides read TGTGCCAGCAGGCCTGGACAGTTGAGCACAGATACGCAGTATTTT.

The rearrangement joins TRBV12-3 or TRBV12-4 to TRBJ2-2; 9 nucleotides align to TRBD2. The CDR3 spans 15 residues. The junction had 6 bases not matched to a gene; V was cut back by 3 bases and J by 7 bases. The CDR3 reads CASSLSGRPNGELFF. The CDR3 nucleotides read TGTGCCAGCAGTTTGAGCGGGAGGCCTAACGGGGAGCTGTTTTTT.